Listed here are 4 T cell receptor beta chains from one sample, sequenced in a study of T-cell memory formation after mild COVID-19. TCRdb independently ran MiXCR on the 5' RACE reads; one entry per CDR3 protein. The sample consists of more than 300,000 distinct CDR3 sequences, approximately 13% of them appearing once. Sequenced material: PBMCs or a T cell subset sorted from them (not recorded which). These receptors were collected from a man aged 18 to 30 who had mild COVID-19 (a few samples of this study predate the infection). Cell type and time point are not known.

The V call is TRBV20-1, the J call TRBJ2-7; D possibly uses TRBD1 or TRBD2 (6 bases each). The germline gives CDR1 DFQATT, CDR2 SNEGSKA (reference sequence). The CDR3 has 16 residues. V gave up 0 bases and J gave up 0 bases, with 15 bases separating them. CDR3 loop: CSARDPRGASSYEQYF. The CDR3 bases are TGCAGTGCTAGAGATCCAAGGGGGGCGAGCTCCTACGAGCAGTACTTC.

This clonotype was seen ten or more times. V usage is TRBV29-1 and J usage is TRBJ1-2, with D possibly TRBD1 on 6 matching bases. The V gene's germline CDR1 is SQVTM and CDR2 ANQGSEA. The CDR3 is 16 residues long. V was pared by 0 bases and J by 5 bases, with 19 bases between. CDR3 amino acids: CSVEDPGGQFLYGYTF. As DNA, the CDR3 is TGCAGCGTTGAAGATCCGGGTGGACAGTTTTTATATGGCTACACCTTC.

The table lists this clonotype with a few counts. This sequence joins TRBV7-9 and TRBJ2-3; 11 nucleotides line up with TRBD1. The CDR3 contains 14 residues. Germline CDR1 and CDR2: SEHNR and FQNEAQ (reference sequence). Losses at the gene ends were 11 bases for V and 2 bases for J; bases not matched to a gene: 6. For the CDR3, the DNA is TGTGCCCTACCGGGACAGGGGGACACAGATACGCAGTATTTT. It is translated as CALPGQGDTDTQYF.

The chain is built from TRBV11-2 and TRBJ2-1; 9 bases fit TRBD2. Germline CDR1 reads SGHAT; CDR2 reads FQNNGV. This CDR3 contains 16 residues. V was clipped by 4 bases and J by 7 bases; unmatched bases: 11. CDR3 nucleotides: TGTGCCAGCAGCTCCCTCCGCGGGGGGGCGAGAAATGAGCAGTTCTTC. Its protein is CASSSLRGGARNEQFF.